One and the same sample provided the 28 T cell receptor beta chains below, sequenced in a study of shared clonotypes between healthy human individuals. Data came from immunoSEQ multiplex PCR; TCRdb stores just in-frame clones and leaves some out. The sample carries approximately 500,000 clones, 90% to 97% recorded once. The sequencing input was naive CD4+ T cells sorted from blood. Subset defined: CD45RA+ positively selected. The receptor set was obtained from a woman in her twenties or thirties in good health.

For this clone: The identical CDR3 is also encoded by other nucleotide sequences in the sample. V and J are TRBV6-5 and TRBJ1-1, with D possibly TRBD1 on 5 matching bases. This CDR3 is built from 15 residues. V lost 0 bases, J lost 1 base, and 9 bases lay in between. CDR1 MNHEY and CDR2 SVGAGI come from the germline V gene. As DNA, the CDR3 is TGTGCCAGCAGTTACTCGTGGCAGGGGAACACTGAAGCTTTCTTT. Translation: CASSYSWQGNTEAFF.

The chain is built from TRBV5-1 and TRBJ2-3; 7 bases match TRBD2. The V segment lost 6 bases and the J segment 0 bases; nucleotides outside the gene matches: 7. The germline V gene has CDR1 SGHRS and CDR2 YFSETQ. The CDR3 has 15 residues. The CDR3 protein is CASKASGASTDTQYF. CDR3 DNA sequence: TGCGCCAGCAAGGCTAGCGGTGCTAGCACAGATACGCAGTATTTT.

This chain uses TRBV9 with TRBJ1-2, with TRBD1 matching over 8 bases. The ends lost 4 bases at V and 4 bases at J; junction bases unmatched: 12. Germline CDR1 reads SGDLS; CDR2 reads YYNGEE. CDR3 length: 16 amino acids. In DNA, the CDR3 is TGTGCCAGCAGCCTTTGGACAGGGACCAATCCCTATGGCTACACCTTC. Protein sequence: CASSLWTGTNPYGYTF.

The V and J genes are TRBV19 and TRBJ1-4, with 12 bases matching TRBD1. There are 13 residues in the CDR3. Germline V gene sequence: CDR1 LNHDA, CDR2 SQIVND (reference sequence). With 8 bases clipped from V and 13 bases from J, the junction kept 8 bases outside the gene matches. As DNA, the CDR3 is TGTGCCAGTCGCGGGACAGGGGGCAGCGTACTGTTTTTT. Its translation: CASRGTGGSVLFF.

The chain's CDR3 is CASSQLGLDEQYF. The CDR3 nucleotides are TGCGCCAGCAGCCAACTGGGACTTGACGAGCAGTACTTC. This sequence joins TRBV4-1 and TRBJ2-7; the D gene is possibly TRBD2 (6 bases). This CDR3 region has 13 residues. Trimming left V 2 bases short and J 5 bases short, with 10 bases between. Germline-derived CDR1 and CDR2 are MGHRA and YSYEKL.

Worth noting for this clone: This sample also contains other DNA sequences that code for the same CDR3. The gene calls are TRBV5-4 and TRBJ1-1, with D hard to call. Germline V lookup: CDR1 SGHNT, CDR2 YYREEE (reference sequence). The V gene lost 2 bases and the J gene lost 2 bases, with 1 base spanning the gap. The length of the CDR3 is 11 residues. The CDR3 coding sequence is TGTGCCAGCAGCTTAAACACTGAAGCTTTCTTT. The encoded protein is CASSLNTEAFF. The full variable domain, its missing parts supplied by reference TRBV5-4 and TRBJ1-1, is ETGVTQSPTHLIKTRGQQVTLRCSSQSGHNTVSWYQQALGQGPQFIFQYYREEENGRGNFPPRFSGLQFPNYSSELNVNALELDDSALYLCASSLNTEAFFGQGTRLTVV.

This clone was counted once. The chain uses TRBV11-2 and TRBJ2-7; D not certain. Trimming took 4 bases from V and 0 from J, leaving 10 bases between them. The V gene's germline CDR1 is SGHAT and CDR2 FQNNGV. The CDR3 has 14 amino acids. CDR3 amino acids: CASSSRRYSYEQYF. CDR3 sequence (DNA): TGTGCCAGCAGCTCTCGAAGGTACTCCTACGAGCAGTACTTC.

V usage is TRBV7-2 and J usage is TRBJ2-7; 8 bases align to TRBD1. CDR3 length: 15 amino acids. From germline, CDR1 is SGHTA and CDR2 FQGNSA. The junction had 6 bases not matched to a gene; V was cut back by 2 bases and J by 3 bases. DNA of the CDR3: TGTGCCAGCAGCTTACCGAGGACAGGGATCTACGAGCAGTACTTC. Protein product: CASSLPRTGIYEQYF.

This chain uses TRBV18 with TRBJ1-5; 10 bases are a match to TRBD1. The CDR3 has 16 residues. In germline, CDR1 is KGHSH, CDR2 LQKENI. With 0 bases clipped from V and 7 bases from J, the junction kept 6 bases outside the gene matches. This CDR3 is CASSPPGQGKGQPQHF. The CDR3 coding sequence is TGTGCCAGCTCACCACCGGGACAGGGGAAAGGCCAGCCCCAGCATTTT.

The chain couples TRBV28 to TRBJ2-5, with D perhaps being TRBD1 or TRBD2 (5 bases each). The CDR3 is made up of 14 amino acids. Germline assignment: CDR1 MDHEN and CDR2 SYDVKM. The V gene lost 3 bases and the J gene lost 1 base, with 9 bases spanning the gap. This chain's CDR3 is CASSLGTIQETQYF. DNA of the CDR3: TGTGCCAGCAGTTTGGGGACGATCCAAGAGACCCAGTACTTC.

The chain has TRBV29-1 and TRBJ2-1; D unclear. The CDR3 loop spans 13 amino acids. V was clipped by 5 bases and J by 7 bases, with 15 bases between them. Germline-derived CDR1 and CDR2 are SQVTM and ANQGSEA. CDR3 bases: TGCAGCGTTTCAGCAGCCCAAGGTAATGAGCAGTTCTTC. Encoded protein: CSVSAAQGNEQFF.

The chain combines TRBV25-1 with TRBJ2-3; 10 bases are a match to TRBD2. The CDR3 length is 17 residues. The trim removed 1 base at V and 6 bases at J, leaving 10 bases unmatched. CDR1 is MGHDK, CDR2 SYGVNS, per germline. CDR3 in DNA: TGTGCCAGCAGTGAATCAAGCGGGAGGGTCGCAGTGGATACGCAGTATTTT. Translation: CASSESSGRVAVDTQYF. The complete variable domain, with remaining parts taken from reference TRBV25-1 and TRBJ2-3, reads EADIYQTPRYLVIGTGKKITLECSQTMGHDKMYWYQQDPGMELHLIHYSYGVNSTEKGDLSSESTVSRIRTEHFPLTLESARPSHTSQYLCASSESSGRVAVDTQYFGPGTRLTVL.

This chain uses TRBV6-5 with TRBJ2-5; TRBD1 agrees at 11 bases. The J call is in doubt because the DNA end fits TRBJ2-7 better. CDR1 and CDR2 from the germline V gene are MNHEY and SVGAGI. The CDR3 has 14 residues. The DNA of the CDR3 is TGTGCCAGCGTTCGGGGACAGGGGGCCTACGAGCAGTACTTC. This encodes CASVRGQGAYEQYF.

V gene TRBV5-1 combines with J gene TRBJ1-5; weak D call: TRBD1 (5 bases). Germline assignment: CDR1 SGHRS and CDR2 YFSETQ. This CDR3 comprises 14 residues. The V end lost 2 bases, the J end lost 5 bases, and 11 bases lay between the germline ends. This CDR3 is CASSFSGLDQPQHF. As DNA, the CDR3 is TGCGCCAGCAGCTTTTCAGGGCTCGATCAGCCCCAGCATTTT.

V is TRBV25-1 and J is TRBJ1-1, with D possibly matching TRBD1 (6 bases). Germline assignment: CDR1 MGHDK and CDR2 SYGVNS. V lost 5 bases, J lost 5 bases, and 21 bases lay in between. This CDR3 comprises 16 residues. This CDR3 is CASSQTEGGYETEAFF. CDR3 in DNA: TGTGCCAGCAGTCAAACCGAAGGGGGATACGAGACTGAAGCTTTCTTT.

The CDR3 sequence is CASSLKRTSGRAVNEQFF. The DNA of the CDR3 is TGTGCCAGCTCACTAAAGAGGACTAGCGGGAGAGCCGTCAATGAGCAGTTCTTC. V gene TRBV18 combines with J gene TRBJ2-1; 13 nucleotides align to TRBD2. Trimming cost V 4 bases and J 6 bases; bases outside gene matches: 12. CDR1 and CDR2 from the germline V gene are KGHSH and LQKENI. The CDR3 has 18 amino acids. Combining the CDR3 with reference TRBV18 and TRBJ2-1 gives the whole variable domain NAGVMQNPRHLVRRRGQEARLRCSPMKGHSHVYWYRQLPEEGLKFMVYLQKENIIDESGMPKERFSAEFPKEGPSILRIQQVVRGDSAAYFCASSLKRTSGRAVNEQFFGPGTRLTVL.

The rearrangement joins TRBV9 to TRBJ2-2, with 8 bases fitting TRBD2. CDR1 SGDLS and CDR2 YYNGEE come from the germline V gene. The CDR3 length is 14 residues. V trimming: 3 bases; J trimming: 6 bases; junction bases outside the gene matches: 4. The CDR3 sequence: CASSEREWAGELFF. CDR3 DNA sequence: TGTGCCAGCAGCGAGCGGGAGTGGGCCGGGGAGCTGTTTTTT.

A single count supports this clone. The gene calls are TRBV6-5 and TRBJ2-7; 8 bases fit TRBD2. There are 16 residues in the CDR3. V dropped 0 bases and J dropped 2; count of bases not matched to a gene: 6. The germline V gene has CDR1 MNHEY and CDR2 SVGAGI. The CDR3 nucleotides read TGTGCCAGCAGTTACTCATCCTCGGGACTAGCCTACGAGCAGTACTTC. Amino acid sequence: CASSYSSSGLAYEQYF.

The chain employs TRBV6-5 and TRBJ2-7, with D perhaps TRBD2 (7 bases). V was shortened by 2 bases and J by 6 bases, with 20 bases between the two germline ends. This CDR3 is 16 amino acids long. CDR1 is MNHEY, CDR2 SVGAGI, per germline. The CDR3 here is CASSYHNLGGGAEQYF. Written as DNA, the CDR3 is TGTGCCAGCAGTTACCACAATCTCGGTGGGGGGGCCGAGCAGTACTTC.

The gene calls are TRBV11-2 and TRBJ1-3; D is uncertain. This CDR3 contains 17 residues. Trimming shortened V by 2 bases and J by 4 bases, and 18 bases separated the two germline ends. The V gene's germline CDR1 is SGHAT and CDR2 FQNNGV. This CDR3 is CASSLSPTVGLGNTIYF. The DNA for the CDR3 is TGTGCCAGCAGCTTATCCCCGACTGTGGGCCTGGGAAACACCATATATTTT.

This clone has a single count. The rearrangement links TRBV9 to TRBJ2-3; D is unclear. V was pared by 7 bases and J by 0 bases, with 12 bases between. Germline V gene data show CDR1 as SGDLS and CDR2 as YYNGEE. This CDR3 comprises 14 residues. The CDR3 nucleotides read TGTGCCAGCGCGTATCTGTCTAGCACAGATACGCAGTATTTT. It specifies CASAYLSSTDTQYF.

The V and J genes are TRBV11-3 and TRBJ2-7; 8 nucleotides match TRBD1. This CDR3 has 13 amino acids. Per germline, CDR1 SGHNT and CDR2 YENEEA. V dropped 5 bases and J dropped 2; count of bases not matched to a gene: 2. CDR3 residues: CASSPGGTYEQYF. DNA for the CDR3: TGTGCCAGCAGCCCAGGGGGCACCTACGAGCAGTACTTC.

The chain employs TRBV5-1 and TRBJ1-1; TRBD1 matches at 8 bases. In germline, CDR1 is SGHRS, CDR2 YFSETQ. This CDR3 region has 13 residues. V lost 0 bases and J lost 7; bases outside the gene matches: 2. The CDR3 here is CASSLDRGNEAFF. The CDR3 coding sequence is TGCGCCAGCAGCTTGGACAGGGGGAATGAAGCTTTCTTT.

This clone was recorded once. The genes are TRBV7-9 and TRBJ2-2, with TRBD2 as a possible D gene (6 bases). Germline CDR1 and CDR2: SEHNR and FQNEAQ (reference sequence). Trimming stripped 5 bases from V and 7 bases from J, with 17 bases between. The CDR3 loop spans 15 amino acids. CDR3 coding DNA: TGTGCCAGCAGCAAAAAGAGGGGCGGGATCGGGGAGCTGTTTTTT. It yields the protein CASSKKRGGIGELFF.

The genes are TRBV6-5 and TRBJ2-2; D unresolved. The CDR3 spans 13 residues. Trimming took 6 bases from V and 0 from J, leaving 5 bases between them. Looked up from germline, CDR1 is MNHEY and CDR2 is SVGAGI. The CDR3 is CASSGANTGELFF. The CDR3 DNA reads TGTGCCAGCAGCGGAGCGAACACCGGGGAGCTGTTTTTT.

In nucleotides, the CDR3 is TGTGCCAGCAGCTTTGGGCTGGGGGCAGCTGAAGCTTTCTTT. Protein product: CASSFGLGAAEAFF. The chain uses TRBV7-2 and TRBJ1-1, with a weak D call TRBD1 (6 bases). Germline CDR1 and CDR2: SGHTA and FQGNSA. The CDR3 sequence is 14 residues long. Trimming stripped 3 bases from V and 6 bases from J, with 14 bases between.

The V gene is TRBV29-1, the J gene TRBJ1-1; the D is unclear. Between the trimmed V and J ends, which lost 4 bases and 0 bases, there was a span of 3 bases. The CDR3 contains 11 residues. Germline values: CDR1 SQVTM, CDR2 ANQGSEA. CDR3: CSVVMNTEAFF. CDR3 nucleotides: TGCAGCGTTGTAATGAACACTGAAGCTTTCTTT.

The V call is TRBV7-7, the J call TRBJ2-1, with TRBD2 identical over 12 bases. Per germline, CDR1 SSHAT and CDR2 FNYEAQ (reference sequence). J gave up 5 bases and V 4 bases, and 3 bases lay outside the gene matches. The CDR3 consists of 15 residues. The CDR3 coding sequence is TGTGCCAGCAGCTCCGGACTAGCGGGAAACAATGAGCAGTTCTTC. Translation gives CASSSGLAGNNEQFF.